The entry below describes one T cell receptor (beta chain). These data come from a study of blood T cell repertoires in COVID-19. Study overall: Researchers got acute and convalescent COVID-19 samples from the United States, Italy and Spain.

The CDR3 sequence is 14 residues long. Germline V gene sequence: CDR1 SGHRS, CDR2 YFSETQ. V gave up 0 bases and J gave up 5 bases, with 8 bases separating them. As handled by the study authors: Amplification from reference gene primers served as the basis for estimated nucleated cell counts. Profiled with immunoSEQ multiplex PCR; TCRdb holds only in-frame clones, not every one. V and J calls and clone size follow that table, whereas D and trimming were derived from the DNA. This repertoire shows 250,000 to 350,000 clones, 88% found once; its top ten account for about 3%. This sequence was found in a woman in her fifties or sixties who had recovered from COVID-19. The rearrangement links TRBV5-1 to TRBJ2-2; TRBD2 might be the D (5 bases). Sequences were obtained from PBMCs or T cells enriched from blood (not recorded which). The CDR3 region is CASSLGGSTGELFF. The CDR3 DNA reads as TGCGCCAGCAGCTTGGGTGGGAGTACCGGGGAGCTGTTTTTT.